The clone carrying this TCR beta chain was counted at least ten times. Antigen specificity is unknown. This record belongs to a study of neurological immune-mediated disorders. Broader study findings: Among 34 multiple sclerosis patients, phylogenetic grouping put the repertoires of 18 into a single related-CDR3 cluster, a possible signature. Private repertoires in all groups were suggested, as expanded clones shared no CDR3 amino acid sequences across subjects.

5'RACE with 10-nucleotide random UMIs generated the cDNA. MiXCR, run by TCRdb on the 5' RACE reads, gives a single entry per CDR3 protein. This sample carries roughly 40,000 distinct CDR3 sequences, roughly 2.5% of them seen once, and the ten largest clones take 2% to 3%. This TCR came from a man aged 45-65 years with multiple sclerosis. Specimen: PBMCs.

CDR3 loop: CASSGGGTNEKLFF. CDR3 coding DNA: TGTGCCAGCAGTGGAGGGGGAACTAATGAAAAACTGTTTTTT. The chain employs TRBV27 and TRBJ1-4, with D possibly being TRBD1 (6 bases). CDR3 length: 14 residues. Trimming took 5 bases from V and 1 from J, leaving 8 bases between them. Germline-derived CDR1 and CDR2 are MNHEY and SMNVEV (reference sequence).